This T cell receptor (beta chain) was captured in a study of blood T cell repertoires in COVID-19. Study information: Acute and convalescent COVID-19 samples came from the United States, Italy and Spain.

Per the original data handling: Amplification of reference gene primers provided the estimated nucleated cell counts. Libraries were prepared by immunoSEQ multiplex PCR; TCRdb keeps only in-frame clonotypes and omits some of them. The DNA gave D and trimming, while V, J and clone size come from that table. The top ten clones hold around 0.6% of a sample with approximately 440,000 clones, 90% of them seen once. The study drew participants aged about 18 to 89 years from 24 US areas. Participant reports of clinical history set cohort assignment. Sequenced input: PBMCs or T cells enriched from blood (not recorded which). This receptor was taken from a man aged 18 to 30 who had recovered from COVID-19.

Here the CDR3 DNA reads TGCAGCGTTGTTCGGTCAGGGGCCCCTGAAGCTTTCTTT. Amino acid sequence: CSVVRSGAPEAFF. This sequence joins TRBV29-1 and TRBJ1-1, with a possible D match to TRBD1 (6 bases). CDR1 SQVTM and CDR2 ANQGSEA come from the germline V gene. V was pared by 4 bases and J by 6 bases, with 15 bases between. The CDR3 runs 13 residues.